This TCR beta chain is drawn from a study of blood T cells in healthy people across ages. This clonotype was counted a few times. Germline V gene data show CDR1 as SGDLS and CDR2 as YYNGEE. The length of the CDR3 is 15 residues. Trimming stripped 3 bases from V and 1 base from J, with 13 bases between. A sample-barcoded 5' primer and a J-beta primer mix were used in a second PCR of roughly 7 to 12 cycles. TCRdb recomputed calls from the 5' RACE reads with MiXCR, one row per CDR3 protein. The data show about 770,000 distinct CDR3 sequences, with 40% to 50% seen just once and 15% to 25% held by the top ten.

This chain joins TRBV9 and TRBJ2-5; D is possibly TRBD1 or TRBD2 (5 bases each). Specimen: blood. The receptor comes from a man in his fifties or sixties in good health. CDR3 in amino acids: CASSAGGDPQETQYF. In DNA form, the CDR3 reads TGTGCCAGCAGCGCTGGGGGAGACCCCCAAGAGACCCAGTACTTC. The full variable domain, completed using reference TRBV9 and TRBJ2-5, is DSGVTQTPKHLITATGQRVTLRCSPRSGDLSVYWYQQSLDQGLQFLIQYYNGEERAKGNILERFSAQQFPDLHSELNLSSLELGDSALYFCASSAGGDPQETQYFGPGTRLLVL.